This passage covers 29 T cell receptor beta chains from one sample sequenced in a study of neoadjuvant anti-PD-1 for oral cavity cancer. Sequenced by immunoSEQ multiplex PCR; TCRdb stores in-frame clones only, minus some. The sample comprises about 14,000 clones, approximately 71% of which are singletons, and less than 3.5% rests with the top ten. Sequencing was performed on PBMCs, taken before nivolumab (anti-PD-1) treatment. All receptors come from a person between 40 and 85 years old with oral cavity squamous cell carcinoma.

This clone was picked up a small number of times. The rearrangement links TRBV29-1 to TRBJ1-2; D possibly corresponds to TRBD1 (6 bases). Trimming cost V 5 bases and J 7 bases, with 23 bases left between them. Germline CDR1 and CDR2: SQVTM and ANQGSEA. The CDR3 runs to 15 residues. The CDR3 bases are TGCAGCGTTCCGTTGCGCGTTACAGGGAGCTCTGGCTACACCTTC. It specifies CSVPLRVTGSSGYTF.

This clone was recorded once. The J gene is TRBJ1-4, the V gene TRBV27; D unclear. Germline loops: CDR1 MNHEY, CDR2 SMNVEV (reference sequence). The CDR3 covers 13 residues. Trimming removed 3 bases at V and 3 bases at J, with 5 bases between. The CDR3 reads CASSFRSNEKLFF. In DNA, the CDR3 is TGTGCCAGCAGTTTTAGGTCTAATGAAAAACTGTTTTTT.

V is TRBV27 and J is TRBJ1-5; D gene unclear. Germline V lookup: CDR1 MNHEY, CDR2 SMNVEV (reference sequence). CDR3 size: 15 residues. V was shortened by 5 bases and J by 0 bases, with 11 bases between the two germline ends. This CDR3 reads CASSPQVFSNQPQHF. In DNA form, the CDR3 reads TGTGCCAGCAGTCCGCAGGTTTTTAGCAATCAGCCCCAGCATTTT.

In DNA form, the CDR3 reads TGTGCCAGCAGCTTAAATAATGGGGCGGGACAAGAGACCCAGTACTTC. Residues: CASSLNNGAGQETQYF. This sequence joins TRBV7-3 and TRBJ2-5, with D tentatively TRBD2 (6 bases). Trimming took off 1 base at V and 2 bases at J, with 14 bases between the two ends. The CDR3 covers 16 residues. Germline V lookup: CDR1 SGHTA, CDR2 FQGTGA.

The chain couples TRBV4-1 to TRBJ1-2, with D possibly TRBD1 on 5 matching bases. CDR1 MGHRA and CDR2 YSYEKL come from the germline V gene. V was shortened by 1 base and J by 0 bases, with 12 bases between the two germline ends. The CDR3 spans 16 residues. CDR3 region: CASSQVGQGTNYGYTF. The CDR3, as DNA: TGCGCCAGCAGCCAAGTCGGCCAGGGTACTAACTATGGCTACACCTTC.

This clone was seen only a few times. The rearrangement joins TRBV5-1 to TRBJ1-2, with D maybe TRBD1 (5 bases). This CDR3 has 11 amino acids. Trimming pared 6 bases from V and 6 bases from J, leaving 9 bases between. Germline V gene data show CDR1 as SGHRS and CDR2 as YFSETQ. CDR3 sequence (DNA): TGCGCCAGCACTCGGGGGGATGGCTACACCTTC. Encoded protein: CASTRGDGYTF.

The gene calls are TRBV6-4 and TRBJ2-6, with D perhaps given as TRBD1 or TRBD2 (5 bases each). Trimming removed 2 bases at V and 1 base at J, with 6 bases between. The CDR3 is 15 residues long. CDR1 is MRHNA and CDR2 is SNTAGT in the germline V gene. CDR3 loop: CASSDGGSGANVLTF. CDR3 DNA: TGTGCCAGCAGTGACGGGGGTTCTGGGGCCAACGTCCTGACTTTC.

There are a few counts of this clone. The chain carries TRBV9 and TRBJ2-7; possibly TRBD1 for D (5 bases). Trimming took 3 bases from V and 3 from J, leaving 16 bases between them. The CDR3 spans 15 residues. Germline V gene sequence: CDR1 SGDLS, CDR2 YYNGEE. CDR3 nucleotide sequence: TGTGCCAGCAGCGCGCAGGGTGCACCAGGCTACGAGCAGTACTTC. Residues: CASSAQGAPGYEQYF.

The chain joins TRBV2 to TRBJ2-3, with D perhaps matching TRBD1 (5 bases). Germline values: CDR1 SNHLY, CDR2 FYNNEI. The CDR3 covers 13 residues. V was clipped by 10 bases and J by 0 bases, with 11 bases between them. The CDR3 is CATETASTDTQYF. As DNA, the CDR3 is TGTGCCACCGAGACAGCCAGCACAGATACGCAGTATTTT.

The chain recombines TRBV6-1 with TRBJ1-2, with a weak D call TRBD1 (5 bases). There are 15 residues in the CDR3. Germline V gene lookup returns CDR1 MNHNS and CDR2 SASEGT. The V end was cut by 4 bases, the J end by 4 bases, with 16 bases between. The CDR3 DNA reads TGTGCCAGCAGTGCTCTTGCAGGGCCGCCCTATGGCTACACCTTC. Translated: CASSALAGPPYGYTF.

V and J are TRBV27 and TRBJ1-2, with 10 bases that match TRBD1. V lost 7 bases, J lost 7 bases, and 15 bases stayed unmatched. This CDR3 comprises 16 residues. Germline values: CDR1 MNHEY, CDR2 SMNVEV (reference sequence). The CDR3 is CASTGTGVDRAGGYTF. CDR3 nucleotides: TGTGCCAGCACCGGGACAGGGGTTGATAGGGCGGGTGGCTACACCTTC.

This clone has a single count. This chain joins TRBV9 and TRBJ1-2; D not resolved. This CDR3 contains 17 residues. Germline V gene lookup returns CDR1 SGDLS and CDR2 YYNGEE. The V end was cut by 3 bases, the J end by 2 bases, with 20 bases between. The CDR3 reads CASSANIIGESNYGYTF. CDR3 nucleotide sequence: TGTGCCAGCAGCGCCAACATAATTGGGGAGTCCAACTATGGCTACACCTTC. The whole variable domain, remainder taken from reference TRBV9 and TRBJ1-2, is DSGVTQTPKHLITATGQRVTLRCSPRSGDLSVYWYQQSLDQGLQFLIQYYNGEERAKGNILERFSAQQFPDLHSELNLSSLELGDSALYFCASSANIIGESNYGYTFGSGTRLTVV.

This clone has only one observation. The V gene is TRBV6-5, the J gene TRBJ2-7; TRBD2 matches 10 bases. This CDR3 has 14 residues. The trim removed 6 bases at V and 9 bases at J, leaving 11 bases unmatched. CDR1 is MNHEY and CDR2 is SVGAGI in the germline V gene. The CDR3 loop reads CASRNLAGALVQYF. The CDR3 nucleotides are TGTGCCAGCAGAAACCTAGCGGGGGCCTTAGTGCAGTACTTC.

The chain joins TRBV2 to TRBJ1-1; D is possibly TRBD1 (6 bases). The CDR3 spans 12 residues. CDR1 and CDR2 (germline): SNHLY, FYNNEI. The ends were cut back, 8 bases at V and 1 base at J, with 8 bases in the middle. DNA for the CDR3: TGTGCCAGCTTACAGGGGAACACTGAAGCTTTCTTT. The encoded protein is CASLQGNTEAFF.

This clone was counted between two and nine times. This sequence joins TRBV10-1 and TRBJ2-5; 7 bases are shared with TRBD1. CDR1 and CDR2 from the germline V gene are WNHNN and SYGVQD (reference sequence). This CDR3 spans 14 amino acids. V was clipped by 5 bases and J by 4 bases; unmatched bases: 7. As DNA, the CDR3 is TGCGCCAGCAGTAAGGGACAGAGGGGAGAGACCCAGTACTTC. Protein: CASSKGQRGETQYF.

The chain employs TRBV29-1 and TRBJ2-7; D uncertain. Deletions cut 4 bases from V and 2 bases from J, with 12 bases between. CDR1 is SQVTM and CDR2 is ANQGSEA in the germline V gene. The CDR3 is made up of 13 amino acids. As DNA, the CDR3 is TGCAGCGTTGTACTCGTCCCACCCTACGAGCAGTACTTC. It codes for CSVVLVPPYEQYF.

The V call is TRBV4-2, the J call TRBJ1-2; tentatively, D is TRBD1 (5 bases). The V gene's germline CDR1 is LGHNA and CDR2 YNFKEQ. V lost 0 bases and J 5 bases, leaving 13 bases between the germline ends. The CDR3 consists of 15 residues. The CDR3 here is CASSQDRDPPYGYTF. CDR3 coding DNA: TGTGCCAGCAGCCAAGATCGGGACCCCCCTTATGGCTACACCTTC.

The genes are TRBV6-4 and TRBJ2-1; D may be TRBD2 (5 bases). This CDR3 has 13 amino acids. CDR1 and CDR2 from the germline V gene are MRHNA and SNTAGT. The germline V and J ends were trimmed by 5 bases and 7 bases, with 12 bases remaining between them. The CDR3 region is CASSPGFLNEQFF. The DNA of the CDR3 is TGTGCCAGCAGTCCGGGGTTCCTTAATGAGCAGTTCTTC.

The V gene is TRBV9, the J gene TRBJ1-2, with 10 nucleotides matching TRBD1. The CDR3 is 19 residues long. Germline loops: CDR1 SGDLS, CDR2 YYNGEE. V dropped 1 base and J dropped 7; count of bases not matched to a gene: 19. CDR3 sequence (DNA): TGTGCCAGCAGCGTACCCCTTTCCCCTTCGACAGGGGGCTGTTGTGGCTACACCTTC. Amino acid sequence: CASSVPLSPSTGGCCGYTF.

The rearrangement joins TRBV27 to TRBJ1-1, with TRBD1 as a possible D gene (6 bases). From germline, CDR1 is MNHEY and CDR2 SMNVEV (reference sequence). This CDR3 contains 16 residues. V was pared by 5 bases and J by 7 bases, with 23 bases between. The DNA of the CDR3 is TGTGCCAGCAGTGCAGCTCGAGGTAGGGGGTTCGTTGAAGCTTTCTTT. It specifies CASSAARGRGFVEAFF.

The rearrangement links TRBV30 to TRBJ1-2; possibly TRBD1 for D (5 bases). The CDR3 runs 14 residues. Germline assignment: CDR1 GTSNPN and CDR2 SVGIG (reference sequence). V was shortened by 4 bases and J by 1 base, with 13 bases between the two germline ends. The CDR3 here is CAWNRWGNNYGYTF. The CDR3 DNA is TGTGCCTGGAATAGATGGGGGAATAACTATGGCTACACCTTC. Full variable domain (missing parts from reference TRBV30 and TRBJ1-2): SQTIHQWPATLVQPVGSPLSLECTVEGTSNPNLYWYRQAAGRGLQLLFYSVGIGQISSEVPQNLSASRPQDRQFILSSKKLLLSDSGFYLCAWNRWGNNYGYTFGSGTRLTVV.

V gene TRBV6-1 combines with J gene TRBJ2-7; D may be TRBD1 (6 bases). The CDR3 totals 14 residues. Germline values: CDR1 MNHNS, CDR2 SASEGT. V was cut by 9 bases and J by 7 bases, with 22 bases left in between. The DNA of the CDR3 is TGTGCCAGTACTAATCCGCAGGGGTCGGGGGAGCAGTACTTC. This gives the protein CASTNPQGSGEQYF.

J is TRBJ1-4 and V is TRBV7-8; perhaps TRBD1 as D (5 bases). Germline lookup yields CDR1 SGHVS and CDR2 FQNEAQ. Trimming took 3 bases from V and 1 from J, leaving 9 bases between them. The CDR3 has 15 amino acids. CDR3: CASSFRGRTNEKLFF. DNA for the CDR3: TGTGCCAGCAGCTTCCGGGGGAGAACTAATGAAAAACTGTTTTTT.

The rearrangement uses TRBV4-1 and TRBJ1-5; D unresolved. The CDR3 sequence is 17 residues long. Trimming took off 0 bases at V and 0 bases at J, with 12 bases between the two ends. From germline, CDR1 is MGHRA and CDR2 YSYEKL. The CDR3 loop reads CASSQDLESDSNQPQHF. CDR3 DNA sequence: TGCGCCAGCAGCCAAGATTTGGAGAGTGATAGCAATCAGCCCCAGCATTTT.

The chain uses TRBV19 and TRBJ2-7, with D perhaps TRBD1 or TRBD2 (6 bases each). Germline lookup yields CDR1 LNHDA and CDR2 SQIVND (reference sequence). CDR3 length: 14 amino acids. Trimming pared 3 bases from V and 3 bases from J, leaving 12 bases between. The CDR3 spells CASSMRDTLYEQYF. As DNA, the CDR3 is TGTGCCAGTAGTATGCGGGACACACTCTACGAGCAGTACTTC.

The genes are TRBV5-8 and TRBJ2-5, with D hard to call. Germline CDR1 reads SGHTS; CDR2 reads YDEGEE. Between the trimmed V and J ends, which lost 2 bases and 1 base, there was a span of 9 bases. The CDR3 extends over 14 amino acids. The DNA for the CDR3 is TGTGCCAGCAGCTTTTCCCAGCTCCAAGAGACCCAGTACTTC. Encoded protein: CASSFSQLQETQYF.

The chain has TRBV5-1 and TRBJ2-7; perhaps TRBD2 as D (6 bases). Trimming pared 0 bases from V and 2 bases from J, leaving 21 bases between. The germline V gene has CDR1 SGHRS and CDR2 YFSETQ. The CDR3 extends over 18 amino acids. The CDR3 sequence is CASSLVALWMGGTYEQYF. The CDR3, as DNA: TGCGCCAGCAGCTTGGTGGCGCTGTGGATGGGGGGAACCTACGAGCAGTACTTC.

V and J are TRBV7-3 and TRBJ2-5; TRBD1 is a possible D gene (6 bases). CDR3 length: 14 amino acids. Germline CDR1 reads SGHTA; CDR2 reads FQGTGA. V was clipped by 5 bases and J by 1 base, with 11 bases between them. This CDR3 reads CASSKDRFQETQYF. Here the CDR3 DNA reads TGTGCCAGCAGCAAAGACAGGTTCCAAGAGACCCAGTACTTC.

The chain recombines TRBV7-3 with TRBJ2-5; D might be TRBD2 (5 bases). Trimming stripped 3 bases from V and 10 bases from J, with 12 bases between. This CDR3 comprises 12 residues. The germline gives CDR1 SGHTA, CDR2 FQGTGA. The CDR3 DNA follows: TGTGCCAGCAGCTTTTCGCCGGGGATCCAGTACTTC. Translation gives CASSFSPGIQYF.